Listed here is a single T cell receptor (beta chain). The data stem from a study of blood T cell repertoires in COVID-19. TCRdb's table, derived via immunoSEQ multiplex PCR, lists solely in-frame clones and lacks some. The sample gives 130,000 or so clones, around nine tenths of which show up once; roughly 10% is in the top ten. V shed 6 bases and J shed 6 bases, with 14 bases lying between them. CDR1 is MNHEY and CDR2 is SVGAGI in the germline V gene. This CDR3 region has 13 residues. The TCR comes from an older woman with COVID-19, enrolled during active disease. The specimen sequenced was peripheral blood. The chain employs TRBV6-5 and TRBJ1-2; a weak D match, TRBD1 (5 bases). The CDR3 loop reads CASSLGTEDGYTF. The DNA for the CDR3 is TGTGCCAGCAGCCTCGGGACTGAGGATGGCTACACCTTC.